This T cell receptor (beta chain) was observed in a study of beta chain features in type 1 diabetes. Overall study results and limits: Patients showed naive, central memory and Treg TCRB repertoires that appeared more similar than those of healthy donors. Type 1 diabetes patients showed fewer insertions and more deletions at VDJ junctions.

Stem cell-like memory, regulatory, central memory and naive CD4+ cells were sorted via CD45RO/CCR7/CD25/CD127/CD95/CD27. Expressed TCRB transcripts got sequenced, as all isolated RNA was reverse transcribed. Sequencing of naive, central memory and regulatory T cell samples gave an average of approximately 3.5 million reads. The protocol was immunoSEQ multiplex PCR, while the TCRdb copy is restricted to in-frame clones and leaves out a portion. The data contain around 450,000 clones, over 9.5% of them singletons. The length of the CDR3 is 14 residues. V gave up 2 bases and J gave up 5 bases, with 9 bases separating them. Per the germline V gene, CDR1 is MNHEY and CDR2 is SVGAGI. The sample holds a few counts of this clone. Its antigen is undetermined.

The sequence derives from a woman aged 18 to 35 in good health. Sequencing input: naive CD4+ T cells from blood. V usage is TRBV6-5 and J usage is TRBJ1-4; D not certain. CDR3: CASSYDTFNEKLFF. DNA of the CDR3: TGTGCCAGCAGTTACGACACGTTCAATGAAAAACTGTTTTTT.